This T cell receptor beta chain is drawn from a study of blood T cell repertoires in COVID-19. Study as a whole: There were acute and convalescent COVID-19 samples, and they came from the United States, Italy and Spain. T cells, B-cell-depleted T cells, or PBMCs provided the cDNA or gDNA that served as material.

Method: immunoSEQ multiplex PCR; TCRdb's copy keeps in-frame clones and lacks some. Seen here are hundreds of thousands of clones, less than 90% observed once, and the top ten hold roughly 13%. This CDR3 contains 17 residues. Germline V gene data show CDR1 as SGHDT and CDR2 as YYEEEE. V lost 1 base to trimming and J lost 2 bases, with 17 bases between them. The table lists this clone with a few counts. Source material: peripheral blood. The TCR originated in a human donor in a cohort sampled during active COVID-19. The chain carries TRBV5-6 and TRBJ2-3; TRBD1 might be the D (5 bases). The CDR3 nucleotides are TGTGCCAGCAGCTTGCCTGACAGACCAGTGCCCACAGATACGCAGTATTTT. Protein: CASSLPDRPVPTDTQYF. The full variable domain, with the rest looked up from reference TRBV5-6 and TRBJ2-3, is DAGVTQSPTHLIKTRGQQVTLRCSPKSGHDTVSWYQQALGQGPQFIFQYYEEEERQRGNFPDRFSGHQFPNYSSELNVNALLLGDSALYLCASSLPDRPVPTDTQYFGPGTRLTVL.